Below are 7 T cell receptor beta chains sequenced from a single sample in a study of blood T cell repertoires in COVID-19. Sequencing used immunoSEQ multiplex PCR; TCRdb keeps in-frame clones, though not all of them. This sample yields about 220,000 clones, of which about 88% are seen a single time; around 0.7% belongs to the top ten. The sequenced sample consisted of peripheral blood. These receptors originate from a man between 40 and 49 years old with acute or convalescent COVID-19.

The V and J genes are TRBV27 and TRBJ2-7; 9 bases line up with TRBD2. This CDR3 is 16 amino acids long. CDR1 MNHEY and CDR2 SMNVEV come from the germline V gene (reference sequence). V was clipped by 2 bases and J by 1 base; unmatched bases: 6. CDR3 amino acids: CASSLAAGGLSYEQYF. CDR3 nucleotides: TGTGCCAGCAGTTTAGCGGCGGGAGGGCTTTCCTACGAGCAGTACTTC.

The chain uses TRBV5-1 and TRBJ2-5; 7 bases agree with TRBD1. V lost 6 bases, J lost 2 bases, and 10 bases stayed unmatched. Germline lookup yields CDR1 SGHRS and CDR2 YFSETQ. This CDR3 region has 15 residues. For the CDR3, the DNA is TGCGCCAGCAATCGCGAACCGGGACAGCAAGAGACCCAGTACTTC. It translates to CASNREPGQQETQYF.

The V gene is TRBV4-3, the J gene TRBJ1-1, with 7 bases lining up with TRBD1. Germline V gene data show CDR1 as LGHNA and CDR2 as YSLEER. This CDR3 is 14 amino acids long. Trimming at V came to 3 bases and at J to 1 base, leaving 2 bases not matched to a gene. CDR3 sequence (DNA): TGCGCCAGCAGCCATAGACAGGGGAACACTGAAGCTTTCTTT. This translates into CASSHRQGNTEAFF.

The chain employs TRBV28 and TRBJ2-1; 8 bases align to TRBD2. The length of the CDR3 is 16 residues. The germline CDR1 and CDR2 sequences are MDHEN and SYDVKM. J gave up 4 bases and V 6 bases, and 11 bases lay outside the gene matches. The CDR3 DNA reads TGTGCCAGCAGACTCCCCAGCGGGAGAGGGTACAATGAGCAGTTCTTC. Residues: CASRLPSGRGYNEQFF. Combining the CDR3 with reference TRBV28 and TRBJ2-1 gives the whole variable domain DVKVTQSSRYLVKRTGEKVFLECVQDMDHENMFWYRQDPGLGLRLIYFSYDVKMKEKGDIPEGYSVSREKKERFSLILESASTNQTSMYLCASRLPSGRGYNEQFFGPGTRLTVL.

This clone was detected once. The J gene is TRBJ1-1, the V gene TRBV6-5; weak D call: TRBD1 (6 bases). V lost 7 bases to trimming and J lost 5 bases, with 20 bases between them. Germline V gene sequence: CDR1 MNHEY, CDR2 SVGAGI. This CDR3 region has 15 residues. This CDR3 is CASIPPGGGKTEAFF. DNA of the CDR3: TGTGCCAGCATCCCTCCGGGAGGGGGAAAAACTGAAGCTTTCTTT.

This clone was found once. Sequence at one end of the junction differs from germline and may be a read error. In the same sample, other DNA sequences code for this CDR3. In nucleotides, the CDR3 is TGTGCCAGCAGTCAAGAAGGTACTAGCTTGGACATTCAGTACTTC. Its protein product is CASSQEGTSLDIQYF. The J gene is TRBJ2-4, the V gene TRBV4-2, with D possibly TRBD2 on 6 matching bases. The CDR3 runs to 15 residues. Germline V lookup: CDR1 LGHNA, CDR2 YNFKEQ.

In its sample, this clone was seen once. The chain has TRBV10-3 and TRBJ1-1; TRBD1 is a possible D gene (5 bases). The CDR3 runs to 16 residues. The V and J ends lost 5 bases and 5 bases respectively, with 21 bases between them. CDR1 is ENHRY, CDR2 SYGVKD, per germline. CDR3 DNA sequence: TGTGCCATCAGTCCGACCTGGACAAACCAAGGTACTGAAGCTTTCTTT. Protein sequence: CAISPTWTNQGTEAFF.